This section outlines one T cell receptor beta chain sequence together with its context. The data were taken from a study of cytomegalovirus exposure and HLA in healthy donors. This table comes from immunoSEQ multiplex PCR, and its TCRdb copy is limited to in-frame clones, with some not included. The sample lists 100,000 to 150,000 clones, about 93% occurring once. The ends were cut back, 5 bases at V and 1 base at J, with 8 bases in the middle. The CDR3 spans 13 residues. Germline CDR1 reads MDHEN; CDR2 reads SYDVKM. J is TRBJ1-1 and V is TRBV28, with D unclear. The sample taken for sequencing was PBMCs. The TCR comes from a woman younger than 35 in good health and CMV-seronegative. The CDR3 region is CASSDEKNTEAFF. In DNA, the CDR3 is TGTGCCAGCAGTGATGAGAAGAACACTGAAGCTTTCTTT. The full variable domain, with the rest looked up from reference TRBV28 and TRBJ1-1, is DVKVTQSSRYLVKRTGEKVFLECVQDMDHENMFWYRQDPGLGLRLIYFSYDVKMKEKGDIPEGYSVSREKKERFSLILESASTNQTSMYLCASSDEKNTEAFFGQGTRLTVV.